This TCR beta chain stems from a study of cytomegalovirus exposure and HLA in healthy donors. The study ran its PCR with 60 Vbeta and 13 Jbeta primers. The table came from immunoSEQ multiplex PCR; TCRdb's copy has only in-frame clones and leaves some out. The sample yields about 160,000 clones, 70% to 85% seen once. In regard to this clone: Its antigen is still unknown.

CDR1 is SGHTA and CDR2 is FQGNSA in the germline V gene. Trimming cost V 4 bases and J 8 bases; bases outside gene matches: 19. The CDR3 consists of 18 residues. Broader study findings: Specific recognition of CMV antigens was confirmed in vitro for a few chains (all CMV-associated).

Sequencing input: PBMCs. This chain links TRBV7-2 with TRBJ2-1; 8 positions agree with TRBD2. This sequence was found in a man aged 50 to 59 in good health and CMV-seropositive. CDR3 in amino acids: CASSSSGGVADPRDEQFF. In nucleotides, the CDR3 is TGTGCCAGCAGCTCTTCGGGGGGGGTAGCGGACCCTAGGGATGAGCAGTTCTTC.